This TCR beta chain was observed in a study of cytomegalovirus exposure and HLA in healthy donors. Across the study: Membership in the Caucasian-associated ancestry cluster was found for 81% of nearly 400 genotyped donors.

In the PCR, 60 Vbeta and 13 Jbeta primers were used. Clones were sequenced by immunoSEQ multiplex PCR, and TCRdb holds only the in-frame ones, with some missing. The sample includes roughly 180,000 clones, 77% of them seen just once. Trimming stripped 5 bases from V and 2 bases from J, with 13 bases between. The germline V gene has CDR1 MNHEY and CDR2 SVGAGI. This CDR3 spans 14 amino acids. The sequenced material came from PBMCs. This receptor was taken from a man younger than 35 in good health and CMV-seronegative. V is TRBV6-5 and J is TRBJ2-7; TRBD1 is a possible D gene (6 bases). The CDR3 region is CASSPRDKPYEQYF. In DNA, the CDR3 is TGTGCCAGCAGTCCCCGGGACAAACCCTACGAGCAGTACTTC.